Listed here are 11 T cell receptor beta chains from one sample, sequenced in a study of blood T cell repertoires in COVID-19. Sequencing was performed with immunoSEQ multiplex PCR; in TCRdb, only in-frame clones are kept and a portion is missing. The profile shows 100,000 to 150,000 clones, 65% to 85% of them singletons. The sample was peripheral blood. These receptors all stem from a man aged 30 to 45 with COVID-19, enrolled during active disease.

CDR3 DNA: TGTGCCAGCAGGACCCGACAGGGGGCGTTTGGGGAAAAACTGTTTTTT. Its protein is CASRTRQGAFGEKLFF. The chain carries TRBV28 and TRBJ1-4; 10 nucleotides line up with TRBD1. The J segment lost 8 bases and the V segment lost 6 bases, leaving 12 bases of the junction unmatched. The V gene's germline CDR1 is MDHEN and CDR2 SYDVKM. The CDR3 contains 16 residues. The whole variable domain, filled in from reference TRBV28 and TRBJ1-4, reads DVKVTQSSRYLVKRTGEKVFLECVQDMDHENMFWYRQDPGLGLRLIYFSYDVKMKEKGDIPEGYSVSREKKERFSLILESASTNQTSMYLCASRTRQGAFGEKLFFGSGTQLSVL.

The chain joins TRBV3-1 (or the pseudogene TRBV3-2) to TRBJ2-5, with 13 bases that match TRBD2. CDR3 length equals 16 residues. Germline CDR1 is LGHDT and CDR2 is YNNKEL (reference sequence). J lost 5 bases, V lost 4 bases, and 7 bases had no gene match. CDR3 coding DNA: TGTGCCAGCAGCCCTACTAGCGGGGGGGCTAGGGAGACCCAGTACTTC. Its translation is CASSPTSGGARETQYF.

V and J are TRBV28 and TRBJ1-2; D unresolved. V shed 2 bases and J shed 8 bases, with 15 bases lying between them. Germline CDR1 MDHEN, CDR2 SYDVKM. The CDR3 is 14 residues long. The chain's CDR3 is CASSLKAAGLGYTF. The CDR3 nucleotides are TGTGCCAGCAGTTTAAAAGCCGCGGGCCTGGGCTACACCTTC.

This chain uses TRBV28 with TRBJ1-1; 8 bases agree with TRBD1. Germline V gene lookup returns CDR1 MDHEN and CDR2 SYDVKM. CDR3 length equals 15 residues. V lost 8 bases and J lost 1; bases outside the gene matches: 9. CDR3 amino acids: CASPSRDRSNTEAFF. For the CDR3, the DNA is TGTGCCAGCCCGAGCCGGGACAGGTCGAACACTGAAGCTTTCTTT.

This rearrangement joins TRBV6-4 to TRBJ2-1, with 7 bases that match TRBD2. This CDR3 spans 16 amino acids. With V trimmed by 3 bases and J by 3 bases, 8 bases remained unmatched. Germline lookup yields CDR1 MRHNA and CDR2 SNTAGT. CDR3 sequence: CASSETGGSNYNEQFF. The CDR3 coding sequence is TGTGCCAGCAGTGAAACGGGCGGGAGTAACTACAATGAGCAGTTCTTC.

V gene TRBV5-1 combines with J gene TRBJ1-5, with D unresolved. The CDR3 totals 13 residues. V dropped 4 bases and J dropped 0 bases, with 5 bases sitting between them. The germline V gene has CDR1 SGHRS and CDR2 YFSETQ. In DNA form, the CDR3 reads TGCGCCAGCAGCGAGAATAGCAATCAGCCCCAGCATTTT. It specifies CASSENSNQPQHF.

The V and J genes are TRBV6-5 and TRBJ1-6, with D perhaps TRBD1 (6 bases). Looked up from germline, CDR1 is MNHEY and CDR2 is SVGAGI. CDR3 length: 15 amino acids. Trimming took off 5 bases at V and 8 bases at J, with 16 bases between the two ends. For the CDR3, the DNA is TGTGCCAGCAGTCCTCAGGGGATTCTAGATTCACCCCTCCACTTT. This codes for CASSPQGILDSPLHF.

This rearrangement joins TRBV12-3 or TRBV12-4 to TRBJ2-7; no firm D call. The V end was cut by 3 bases, the J end by 3 bases, with 9 bases between. The CDR3 consists of 13 residues. The CDR3 DNA is TGTGCCAGCAGTTTCCCGGCAGGCTACGAGCAGTACTTC. Its protein product is CASSFPAGYEQYF.

The V and J genes are TRBV6-1 and TRBJ2-5, with 7 positions matching TRBD2. Germline trimming cut 2 bases from V and 2 bases from J; bases unmatched to any gene: 5. CDR1 and CDR2 from the germline V gene are MNHNS and SASEGT. This CDR3 region has 15 residues. CDR3: CASSEQSGIQETQYF. In DNA form, the CDR3 reads TGTGCCAGCAGTGAACAAAGCGGGATTCAAGAGACCCAGTACTTC.

The chain has TRBV18 and TRBJ2-5; D is perhaps TRBD2 (6 bases). This CDR3 has 15 residues. Looked up from germline, CDR1 is KGHSH and CDR2 is LQKENI. V lost 0 bases to trimming and J lost 5 bases, with 13 bases between them. The CDR3 coding sequence is TGTGCCAGCTCACCACCCTCGGGGGTCAGCGAGACCCAGTACTTC. Translating gives CASSPPSGVSETQYF.

The chain is built from TRBV7-6 and TRBJ2-7, with a possible D match to TRBD1 (5 bases). CDR3 size: 16 residues. The V and J ends lost 3 bases and 3 bases respectively, with 18 bases between them. Germline CDR1 reads SGHVS; CDR2 reads FNYEAQ. This CDR3 is CASSFSVEPGFYEQYF. In DNA, the CDR3 is TGTGCCAGCAGCTTTAGTGTAGAGCCAGGGTTCTACGAGCAGTACTTC.